The rows below give T cell receptor beta chains drawn from one sample of a study of spatial heterogeneity in lung cancer. TCRdb re-called the 5' RACE reads with MiXCR, one entry per CDR3 protein. Of over 10,000 distinct CDR3 sequences listed, around 5% were seen once; the top ten hold 35% to 40%. The sequenced sample was lung tumor tissue, obtained at surgery. These receptors were obtained from a male donor with early-stage non-small cell lung cancer. Both conserved end residues are part of each CDR3. Fields, in order: V gene, D gene, J gene, clone size, CDR3 protein, CDR3 DNA. The D gene is left open where the match is weak. Expanded clones are given a class, and other clones once, few, many or no size at all.

TRBV12-3/TRBV12-4	-	TRBJ2-5	many	CASRSDRAAQYF	TGTGCCAGCAGATCGGACCGGGCGGCCCAGTACTTC
TRBV20-1	-	TRBJ1-6	many	CSARGRDSGNSPLHF	TGCAGTGCTAGAGGCAGGGATTCGGGTAATTCACCCCTCCACTTT
TRBV12-3/TRBV12-4	-	TRBJ1-2	medium-sized	CASSLGGMGSGYGYTF	TGTGCCAGCAGTTTGGGCGGAATGGGGTCAGGCTATGGCTACACCTTC
TRBV12-3/TRBV12-4	TRBD1	TRBJ1-5	many	CASSNPGGDQPQHF	TGTGCCAGCAGTAACCCAGGGGGTGATCAGCCCCAGCATTTT
TRBV20-1	TRBD2	TRBJ2-3	many	CSATEPTGLGRTDTQYF	TGCAGTGCTACGGAACCCACGGGACTAGGAAGAACAGATACGCAGTATTTT
TRBV20-1	TRBD2	TRBJ2-3	many	CSAQRTSGKDTQYF	TGCAGTGCCCAAAGGACTAGCGGGAAAGATACGCAGTATTTT
TRBV29-1	TRBD1	TRBJ1-2	many	CSVLGGGSYGYTF	TGCAGCGTTTTAGGGGGCGGTTCCTATGGCTACACCTTC
TRBV18	-	TRBJ1-1	medium-sized	CASSPAGRATTEAFF	TGTGCCAGCTCACCGGCCGGCAGGGCGACCACTGAAGCTTTCTTT
TRBV10-3	-	TRBJ2-5	many	CAISVELGIQETQYF	TGTGCCATCAGTGTGGAATTGGGCATCCAAGAGACCCAGTACTTC
TRBV3-1	-	TRBJ1-1	many	CASSREQGTEAFF	TGTGCCAGCAGCCGAGAACAGGGCACTGAAGCTTTCTTT
TRBV20-1	-	TRBJ2-4	many	CSAGPPDIQYF	TGCAGTGCTGGCCCCCCTGACATTCAGTACTTC
TRBV18	-	TRBJ2-3	many	CASSASGDTQYF	TGTGCCAGCTCAGCTTCGGGGGATACGCAGTATTTT
TRBV6-2/TRBV6-3	TRBD2	TRBJ2-5	many	CASSLGLAAYQETQYF	TGTGCCAGCAGTTTGGGACTAGCGGCGTACCAAGAGACCCAGTACTTC
TRBV13	-	TRBJ1-2	many	CASSFAESGYTF	TGTGCCAGCAGCTTCGCGGAGAGCGGCTACACCTTC
TRBV12-3/TRBV12-4	-	TRBJ2-3	many	CASSFIPAARDTQYF	TGTGCCAGCAGTTTCATTCCAGCGGCACGGGATACGCAGTATTTT
TRBV12-3/TRBV12-4	TRBD1	TRBJ2-5	many	CASSHRDRGRETQYF	TGTGCCAGCAGTCACCGGGACAGGGGGCGGGAGACCCAGTACTTC
TRBV6-1	-	TRBJ2-4	-	CASSSPLGNIQYF	TGTGCCAGCAGCTCACCTCTTGGAAACATTCAGTACTTC
TRBV4-3	-	TRBJ1-1	many	CASSRSRGDTEAFF	TGCGCCAGCAGTCGAAGCAGAGGTGACACTGAAGCTTTCTTT
TRBV7-8	-	TRBJ1-6	many	CASSSDSASNSPLHF	TGTGCCAGCAGCTCAGACAGCGCATCTAATTCACCCCTCCACTTT
TRBV6-2/TRBV6-3	TRBD2	TRBJ2-3	many	CASSWASGATDTQYF	TGTGCCAGCAGTTGGGCTAGCGGGGCCACAGATACGCAGTATTTT
TRBV13	-	TRBJ2-5	many	CASSLGYGGEETQYF	TGTGCCAGCAGCTTAGGATATGGCGGAGAAGAGACCCAGTACTTC
TRBV4-2	-	TRBJ2-5	many	CASSPLVRGDSETQYF	TGTGCCAGCAGCCCCTTGGTGAGGGGGGACTCAGAGACCCAGTACTTC
TRBV5-1	TRBD1	TRBJ2-1	many	CASSLAGTGSHEQFF	TGCGCCAGCAGCTTGGCCGGGACAGGGTCTCATGAGCAGTTCTTC
TRBV20-1	-	TRBJ1-2	many	CSAGGTDYGYTF	TGCAGTGCTGGGGGGACGGACTATGGCTACACCTTC
TRBV4-3	TRBD1	TRBJ2-7	many	CASSQEYGTGFVYEQYF	TGCGCCAGCAGCCAAGAATACGGGACAGGGTTTGTCTACGAGCAGTACTTC
TRBV27	-	TRBJ1-1	many	CASSRGRPNTEAFF	TGTGCCAGCAGTAGAGGGAGACCGAACACTGAAGCTTTCTTT
TRBV20-1	TRBD2	TRBJ2-1	many	CLLRGSSYNEQFF	TGCCTCCTGCGGGGGAGCTCCTACAATGAGCAGTTCTTC
TRBV12-5	-	TRBJ2-3	many	CASSDQGLADTQYF	TGTGCTAGTTCGGATCAGGGCCTCGCAGATACGCAGTATTTT
TRBV12-3/TRBV12-4	-	TRBJ2-7	many	CASSLSMGLGSQEQYF	TGTGCCAGCAGTTTAAGTATGGGGCTAGGTTCTCAAGAGCAGTACTTC
TRBV7-2	-	TRBJ1-1	many	CASSLSWGGTEAFF	TGTGCCAGCAGCTTAAGCTGGGGTGGGACTGAAGCTTTCTTT
TRBV29-1	-	TRBJ2-2	many	CSVEETTGTGELFF	TGCAGCGTTGAAGAGACGACAGGCACCGGGGAGCTGTTTTTT
TRBV30	TRBD1	TRBJ2-1	many	CAWRETGGTLNEQFF	TGTGCCTGGAGAGAAACAGGGGGCACCCTAAATGAGCAGTTCTTC
TRBV6-1	-	TRBJ2-5	many	CASSLLAGTQETQYF	TGTGCCAGCAGCCTACTAGCCGGGACACAAGAGACCCAGTACTTC